A single TCR beta chain is shown here with its context. The sample comes from a study of tissue T cells after allogeneic stem cell transplantation. For the study at large: CD3+ T cells were flow-sorted when enough cells; otherwise DNA extracted directly.

CDR1 and CDR2 (germline): SGHNT, YYREEE (reference sequence). V shed 0 bases, J shed 4 bases, and the junction held 4 bases outside the gene matches. The CDR3 runs 15 residues. Some clones are missing from TCRdb's copy, which holds only in-frame ones; the method was immunoSEQ multiplex PCR. The sample records some 45,000 clones, approximately 92% being singletons. The receptor was derived from a woman between 35 and 70 years old who later had graft-versus-host disease after an allogeneic stem cell transplant. V usage is TRBV5-4 and J usage is TRBJ2-5; 9 bases fit TRBD1. The source was blood, collected before transplantation. The CDR3 region is CASSLAYRGLETQYF. The CDR3 nucleotides read TGTGCCAGCAGCTTGGCTTACAGGGGGCTAGAGACCCAGTACTTC.